This TCR beta chain was retrieved from a study of blood T cell repertoires in COVID-19. Looking at the study overall: Collection of acute and convalescent COVID-19 samples took place in the United States, Italy and Spain. T cells, B-cell-depleted T cells, or PBMCs provided the cDNA or gDNA that served as material.

Authors' processing steps: How many nucleated cells were present was estimated from reference gene primer amplification. Method: immunoSEQ multiplex PCR; TCRdb's copy keeps in-frame clones and lacks some. V and J calls and clone size follow that table, whereas D and trimming were derived from the DNA. The table lists about 210,000 clones, 80% to 90% of them singletons. Trimming shortened V by 3 bases and J by 4 bases, and 15 bases separated the two germline ends. Per germline, CDR1 KGHSH and CDR2 LQKENI. This CDR3 has 15 amino acids. The receptor comes from a woman aged 50 to 65 with active or convalescent COVID-19. The specimen sequenced was peripheral blood. The rearrangement uses TRBV18 and TRBJ1-2; maybe TRBD1 (6 bases). The DNA of the CDR3 is TGTGCCAGCTCACCTGGGACAACTCCCATCTATGGCTACACCTTC. Translated, it gives CASSPGTTPIYGYTF. The full variable domain, rest sourced from reference TRBV18 and TRBJ1-2, is NAGVMQNPRHLVRRRGQEARLRCSPMKGHSHVYWYRQLPEEGLKFMVYLQKENIIDESGMPKERFSAEFPKEGPSILRIQQVVRGDSAAYFCASSPGTTPIYGYTFGSGTRLTVV.